These T cell receptor beta chains were read from a single sample in a study of graft-versus-host responses after intestinal transplantation. TCRdb's table, derived via immunoSEQ multiplex PCR, lists solely in-frame clones and lacks some. The table records 25,000 to 30,000 clones, around 76% of them present only once. These receptors lack a known antigen. This sample comprised unstimulated CD4+ T cells sorted from spleen or lymph node cells, obtained before intestinal transplant. The receptors were gathered from a human donor who received an intestinal transplant. CDR3s include the opening cysteine and the closing phenylalanine or tryptophan. The D gene is left open where the match is weak. Size is stated for part of the rows, as once, few or many counts, or as a class when the clone is expanded.

clone_size d_call j_call v_call cdr3_nt cdr3_aa
NA NA TRBJ2-2 TRBV6-6 TGTGCCAGCCAGGTGTCCACCGGGGAGCTGTTTTTT CASQVSTGELFF
NA NA TRBJ1-1 TRBV7-9 TGTGCCAGCAGCTCCGGGACGGTGAACACTGAAGCTTTCTTT CASSSGTVNTEAFF
NA TRBD2 TRBJ2-3 TRBV15 TGTGCCACCAGCACTAGCGGGAGGAAGGGGGCTAGCACAGATACGCAGTATTTT CATSTSGRKGASTDTQYF
NA NA TRBJ2-3 TRBV6-1 TGTGCCAGCAGTGAAATCGCGTATACGCAGTATTTT CASSEIAYTQYF
once TRBD2 TRBJ2-3 TRBV5-6 TGTGCCAGCAGTAATCCTAGCGGGGGGGGCACGGATACGCAGTATTTT CASSNPSGGGTDTQYF
once TRBD2 TRBJ2-1 TRBV28 TGTGCCAGCAGTTTAGAGCCTAGCGGATACAATGAGCAGTTCTTC CASSLEPSGYNEQFF
NA TRBD2 TRBJ2-7 TRBV9 TGTGCCAGCAGCGTAGATGGACTAGCGGGAGGCGAGCAGTACTTC CASSVDGLAGGEQYF
NA NA TRBJ2-1 TRBV15 TGTGCCACCAGCAGAGCGGCTGGATACAATGAGCAGTTCTTC CATSRAAGYNEQFF
NA NA TRBJ2-5 TRBV2 TGTGCCAGCAGTGAAGTCGGGATCCAAGGAGAGACCCAGTACTTC CASSEVGIQGETQYF
NA NA TRBJ2-3 TRBV27 TGTGCCAGCAGCCTACAGGCACGCAGCACATATACGCAGTATTTT CASSLQARSTYTQYF
NA NA TRBJ1-3 TRBV2 TGTGCCAGCAGTAGCCCTCGGGGGAATTATGGAAACACCATATATTTT CASSSPRGNYGNTIYF
NA NA TRBJ2-7 TRBV19 TGTGCCAGTAGTGCTAGATATCCCTTGACCTACGAGCAGTACTTC CASSARYPLTYEQYF
once NA TRBJ1-1 TRBV18 TGTGCCAGCTCACTTAAAGAAAACAGGAACACTGAAGCTTTCTTT CASSLKENRNTEAFF
NA TRBD2 TRBJ2-1 TRBV10-2 TGCGCCAGCAGCGGGGGAGGGTATGAGCAGTTCTTC CASSGGGYEQFF
NA NA TRBJ2-7 TRBV5-1 TGCGCCAGCAGCTTGGAAGGAGCCATCAGCGAGCAGTACTTC CASSLEGAISEQYF
NA NA TRBJ2-3 TRBV7-2 TGTGCCAGCAGCTTAGCGATTAGTATGCGGGATACGCAGTATTTT CASSLAISMRDTQYF
NA NA TRBJ2-7 TRBV5-1 TGCGCCAGCAGCGATGGGGGCGGCTGGGAGCAGTACTTC CASSDGGGWEQYF
NA NA TRBJ2-7 TRBV28 TGTGCCAGCAGGCGTCCAGGGTTCTCCTACGAGCAGTACTTC CASRRPGFSYEQYF
NA NA TRBJ2-7 TRBV21-1 TGTGCCAGCAGCAAAGTCCCCCACCGGGACAGCTCCTACGAGCAGTACTTC CASSKVPHRDSSYEQYF
NA TRBD2 TRBJ2-3 TRBV4-1 TGCGCCAGCAGCCAAGTAGCGGGAGCAGATACGCAGTATTTT CASSQVAGADTQYF
NA NA TRBJ1-1 TRBV7-6 TGTGCCAGCAGCCCCCAGACAGCGAACACTGAAGCTTTCTTT CASSPQTANTEAFF
few TRBD2 TRBJ2-1 TRBV5-1 TGCGCCAGCAGGTCCAGCGGGGGAGGGCATGAGCAGTTCTTC CASRSSGGGHEQFF
once NA TRBJ2-7 TRBV5-1 TGCGCCAGCAGCTTGGGGGCAGGGCCTGGGTACGAGCAGTACTTC CASSLGAGPGYEQYF
NA NA TRBJ1-5 TRBV6-5 TGTGCCAGCAGGAACACAAGGGATCAGCCCCAGCATTTT CASRNTRDQPQHF
once TRBD1 TRBJ1-2 TRBV6-1 TGTGCCAGCAGTGAAAGAGGGGGCGCATATGGCTACACCTTC CASSERGGAYGYTF
once TRBD2 TRBJ2-1 TRBV11-2 TGTGCCAGCAGCTTAGTATTTGGGGGGGGAGCCTCCTACAATGAGCAGTTCTTC CASSLVFGGGASYNEQFF
few NA TRBJ2-1 TRBV5-5 TGTGCCAGCAGCCGTGACAACAATGAGCAGTTCTTC CASSRDNNEQFF
NA NA TRBJ2-3 TRBV4-2 TGTGCCAGCAGCCGTGAGGGGGGTGTCCGCACAGATACGCAGTATTTT CASSREGGVRTDTQYF
NA TRBD2 TRBJ2-3 TRBV5-4 TGTGCCAGCAGCGGGACTAGCGGGGGATACACAGATACGCAGTATTTT CASSGTSGGYTDTQYF
NA NA TRBJ2-4 TRBV19 TGTGCCAGTAGTATTTCCGGGGGGCTAGCCAAAAACATTCAGTACTTC CASSISGGLAKNIQYF
NA TRBD2 TRBJ2-2 TRBV7-3 TGTGCCAGCAGCTTAAAAGCTAGCGGGGGAACCGGGGAGCTGTTTTTT CASSLKASGGTGELFF
few NA TRBJ2-7 TRBV5-5 TGTGCCAGCAGCGCAGCAGGGCCATACGAGCAGTACTTC CASSAAGPYEQYF
NA TRBD2 TRBJ2-1 TRBV7-9 TGTGCCAGCAGGCGACTAGCGGGGGCCAACTACAATGAGCAGTTCTTC CASRRLAGANYNEQFF
few NA TRBJ2-5 TRBV5-1 TGCGCCAGCAGCCTGGAAGAGACCCAGTACTTC CASSLEETQYF
NA NA TRBJ2-3 TRBV2 TGTGCCAGCAGTTATGGGGGTAGGGGCACAGATACGCAGTATTTT CASSYGGRGTDTQYF
NA NA TRBJ2-5 TRBV6-6 TGTGCCAGCAGTTACTCTGGGGGGGAGACCCAGTACTTC CASSYSGGETQYF
NA NA TRBJ1-1 TRBV5-1 TGCGCCAGCAGCTTGGGCAGGGCGAACACTGAAGCTTTCTTT CASSLGRANTEAFF
NA TRBD2 TRBJ2-7 TRBV4-1 TGCGCCAGCAGCCAAGGATTAGCGGGCGACTCCTACGAGCAGTACTTC CASSQGLAGDSYEQYF
NA TRBD2 TRBJ2-1 TRBV5-1 TGCGCCAGCAGCACGGGACTAGCGGGGGGAAAATCCTACAATGAGCAGTTCTTC CASSTGLAGGKSYNEQFF
NA TRBD1 TRBJ2-1 TRBV25-1 TGTGCCAGCAGTCCAGGAGCCGGGACAGGCTACAATGAGCAGTTCTTC CASSPGAGTGYNEQFF
few NA TRBJ1-1 TRBV18 TGTGCCAGCTCACCCTTCGGGAGCAACACTGAAGCTTTCTTT CASSPFGSNTEAFF
NA NA TRBJ2-2 TRBV7-9 TGTGCCAGCAGCTTGACTTCCACCGGGGAGCTGTTTTTT CASSLTSTGELFF